This T cell receptor beta chain was recovered during a study of cytomegalovirus exposure and HLA in healthy donors. The study ran its PCR with 60 Vbeta and 13 Jbeta primers. Measured with immunoSEQ multiplex PCR; TCRdb has only the in-frame clones, and not every one. The sample yields about 120,000 clones, 77% seen once. The CDR3 runs to 15 residues. V dropped 0 bases and J dropped 4; count of bases not matched to a gene: 2. Germline V gives CDR1 SGDLS, CDR2 YYNGEE. The chain combines TRBV9 with TRBJ2-1; 9 nucleotides line up with TRBD2. The sequencing sample was made of PBMCs. The clonotype comes from a human donor in good health. The CDR3: CASSVASGKYNEQFF. The DNA of the CDR3 is TGTGCCAGCAGCGTAGCTAGCGGGAAATACAATGAGCAGTTCTTC.